This T cell receptor (beta chain) was obtained from a study of T cell responses to AZD1222 COVID-19 vaccine. Study in general: Pooling of second doses given at about 4 or about 12 weeks was done.

There are 13 residues in the CDR3. Per the germline V gene, CDR1 is LNHDA and CDR2 is SQIVND (reference sequence). The V gene lost 7 bases and the J gene lost 7 bases, with 16 bases spanning the gap. Study results and caveats: Baseline testing showed seropositivity in only six AZD1222 recipients. Clonal diversity was possibly underestimated; the donors were predominantly white British and more often female. Nearly half of unique spike-specific TCRs reportedly avoided B.1.351 and B.1.1.7 mutated regions.

About this clone: Its cognate antigen is unknown.

TCRdb's table, derived via immunoSEQ multiplex PCR, lists solely in-frame clones and lacks some. The table includes about 150,000 clones, roughly nine tenths detected once. The material was peripheral blood, obtained on day 0 of AZD1222 vaccination. The chain is built from TRBV19 and TRBJ1-2, with a tentative D call TRBD1 (5 bases). The source of this sequence is an adult in good health. The CDR3 nucleotides read TGTGCCAGTACAGTGGGCAGGGTATCTGGCTACACCTTC. It yields the protein CASTVGRVSGYTF.